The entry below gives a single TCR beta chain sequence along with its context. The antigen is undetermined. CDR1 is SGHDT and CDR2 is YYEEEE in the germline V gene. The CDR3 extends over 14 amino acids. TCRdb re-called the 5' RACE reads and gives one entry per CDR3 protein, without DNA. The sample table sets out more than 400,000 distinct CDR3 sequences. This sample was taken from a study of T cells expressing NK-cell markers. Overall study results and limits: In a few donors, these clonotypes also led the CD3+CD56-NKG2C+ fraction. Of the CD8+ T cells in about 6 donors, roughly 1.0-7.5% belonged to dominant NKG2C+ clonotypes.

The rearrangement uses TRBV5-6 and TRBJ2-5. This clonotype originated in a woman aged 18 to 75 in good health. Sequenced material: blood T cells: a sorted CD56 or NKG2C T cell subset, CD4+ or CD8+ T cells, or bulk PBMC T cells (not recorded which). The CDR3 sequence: CASSLRVTQETQYF.